The 5 T cell receptor beta chains below come from one sample, sequenced in a study of vaccination and CD4 T cells after COVID-19. These receptors' antigens are unknown. Documented treatment: roughly 10-day PBMC culture with coronavirus spike peptide pools or control peptides (ViraFEST assay). The Oncomine TCR Beta short-read assay generated sequence data from the DNA of cultured CD4+ T cells. TCRdb independently ran MiXCR on the PCR reads; one entry per CDR3 protein. The sample includes 16,000 or so distinct CDR3 sequences, 52% of them seen just once. The sample was CD4+ T cells from blood, cultured in vitro, taken before SARS-CoV-2 vaccination. The receptor set was obtained from a human donor who had recovered from COVID-19.

This clonotype occurred a few times. The gene calls are TRBV19 and TRBJ2-7; D gene unclear. The CDR3 loop spans 11 amino acids. V lost 5 bases and J lost 3, with 5 bases in between. Per the germline V gene, CDR1 is LNHDA and CDR2 is SQIVND (reference sequence). The CDR3 DNA reads as TGTGCCAGTAGTTGGGGCTACGAGCAGTACTTC. Protein: CASSWGYEQYF.

The table lists this clonotype with a few counts. The rearrangement joins TRBV11-2 to TRBJ1-2; D gene ambiguous. The V end was cut by 5 bases, the J end by 12 bases, with 16 bases between. The CDR3 is 12 residues long. Germline V gene data show CDR1 as SGHAT and CDR2 as FQNNGV. The CDR3 DNA reads TGTGCCAGCAGCCCACACCGGGCGGGCCACACCTTC. Amino acid sequence: CASSPHRAGHTF.

This clonotype was seen only a few times. The CDR3 loop reads CSARGSGTNTGELFF. The CDR3 nucleotides are TGCAGTGCTAGAGGGTCAGGGACGAACACCGGGGAGCTGTTTTTT. The chain uses TRBV20-1 and TRBJ2-2, with D possibly TRBD1 on 5 matching bases. The V gene lost 1 base and the J gene lost 0 bases, with 9 bases spanning the gap. This CDR3 contains 15 residues. From germline, CDR1 is DFQATT and CDR2 SNEGSKA (reference sequence).

The rearrangement links TRBV20-1 to TRBJ1-6; D not certain. Trimming stripped 4 bases from V and 10 bases from J, with 17 bases between. This CDR3 is built from 14 residues. The germline CDR1 and CDR2 sequences are DFQATT and SNEGSKA (reference sequence). The CDR3 coding sequence is TGCAGTGCTATTCGTATGGGCATGGGATCACCCCTCCACTTT. It codes for CSAIRMGMGSPLHF.

The chain joins TRBV10-1 to TRBJ2-3; 7 bases fit TRBD1. The CDR3 totals 16 residues. Per the germline V gene, CDR1 is WNHNN and CDR2 is SYGVQD (reference sequence). With 3 bases clipped from V and 1 base from J, the junction kept 7 bases outside the gene matches. The CDR3 bases are TGCGCCAGCAGTGATGGGACAGCCAGCGGCACAGATACGCAGTATTTT. Translated: CASSDGTASGTDTQYF.